Each of the 27 T cell receptor beta chains below was sequenced from the same sample in a study of cytomegalovirus exposure and HLA in healthy donors. This PCR relied on a set of 60 Vbeta primers and 13 Jbeta primers. The protocol was immunoSEQ multiplex PCR, while the TCRdb copy is restricted to in-frame clones and leaves out a portion. The sample lists fewer than 300,000 clones, about 80% occurring once. The sequencing input was PBMCs. Receptor source: a girl aged 2 to 9 in good health and CMV-seronegative.

The rearrangement joins TRBV6-5 to TRBJ2-1, with a weak D call TRBD2 (5 bases). V lost 4 bases and J 0 bases, leaving 7 bases between the germline ends. The CDR3 spans 14 residues. Germline CDR1 MNHEY, CDR2 SVGAGI. The CDR3 reads CASSLTTSYNEQFF. CDR3 DNA sequence: TGTGCCAGCAGTTTGACTACCTCCTACAATGAGCAGTTCTTC.

DNA for the CDR3: TGTGCCAGCAGCTTAGTCGGCGGGAGTGCGGCTCAGCCCCAGCATTTT. This codes for CASSLVGGSAAQPQHF. The rearrangement joins TRBV7-8 to TRBJ1-5; D gene uncertain. The germline gives CDR1 SGHVS, CDR2 FQNEAQ. The CDR3 length is 16 residues. V was shortened by 1 base and J by 6 bases, with 16 bases between the two germline ends.

V usage is TRBV28 and J usage is TRBJ1-5; D might be TRBD1 (5 bases). CDR3 length: 16 residues. The V end was cut by 7 bases, the J end by 2 bases, with 18 bases between. The V gene's germline CDR1 is MDHEN and CDR2 SYDVKM. The CDR3 region is CASISGPRGGNQPQHF. In DNA form, the CDR3 reads TGTGCCAGCATCTCGGGGCCTCGGGGGGGCAATCAGCCCCAGCATTTT.

The chain uses TRBV28 and TRBJ2-1, with a possible D match to TRBD1 (7 bases). The length of the CDR3 is 20 residues. Germline V gene lookup returns CDR1 MDHEN and CDR2 SYDVKM. The V end lost 5 bases, the J end lost 3 bases, and 29 bases lay between the germline ends. CDR3 sequence reads: CASSKKIRGVFIPFYNEQFF. CDR3 DNA: TGTGCCAGCAGTAAGAAAATCAGGGGGGTTTTCATCCCCTTCTACAATGAGCAGTTCTTC.

The chain employs TRBV6-1 and TRBJ2-1; 10 positions match TRBD2. After removal of 5 bases from V and 2 bases from J, the junction contained 0 bases not matched to a gene. Germline assignment: CDR1 MNHNS and CDR2 SASEGT. This CDR3 is 14 amino acids long. CDR3 DNA: TGTGCCAGCAGTAGCGGGGGGGCCTACAATGAGCAGTTCTTC. Its translation is CASSSGGAYNEQFF.

The CDR3 bases are TGTGCCAGCAGCCACCAGAGACAGGGATACGAGCAGTACTTC. This codes for CASSHQRQGYEQYF. This chain connects TRBV4-2 to TRBJ2-7; 7 nucleotides agree with TRBD1. In germline, CDR1 is LGHNA, CDR2 YNFKEQ. The CDR3 has 14 residues. V shed 3 bases, J shed 4 bases, and the junction held 6 bases outside the gene matches.

With respect to this clone: The same CDR3 arises from other DNA sequences in this sample as well. This chain uses TRBV6-5 with TRBJ2-7, with 11 bases matching TRBD1. CDR1 is MNHEY, CDR2 SVGAGI, per germline. V lost 2 bases to trimming and J lost 3 bases; unmatched junction nucleotides: 0. The CDR3 covers 14 residues. The CDR3 DNA reads as TGTGCCAGCAGTTACGGGACAGGGGGCTACGAGCAGTACTTC. Residues: CASSYGTGGYEQYF.

The chain employs TRBV28 and TRBJ1-5, with D maybe TRBD1 (5 bases). The CDR3 sequence is 12 residues long. Germline V gene lookup returns CDR1 MDHEN and CDR2 SYDVKM. The CDR3 here is CAGGYSNQPQHF. CDR3 in DNA: TGTGCGGGGGGGTATAGCAATCAGCCCCAGCATTTT.

The rearrangement joins TRBV4-1 to TRBJ1-1; D unresolved. V was pared by 4 bases and J by 4 bases, with 13 bases between. Germline assignment: CDR1 MGHRA and CDR2 YSYEKL. The CDR3 runs to 14 residues. The CDR3 sequence: CASSLPSLSTEAFF. CDR3 coding DNA: TGCGCCAGCAGCCTACCGTCGTTGAGCACTGAAGCTTTCTTT.

The J gene is TRBJ1-4, the V gene TRBV11-2, with TRBD1 as a possible D gene (6 bases). This CDR3 has 15 residues. Germline V lookup: CDR1 SGHAT, CDR2 FQNNGV. V lost 5 bases and J 5 bases, leaving 15 bases between the germline ends. For the CDR3, the DNA is TGTGCCAGCAGCGACCATGGGACATGGAATGAAAAACTGTTTTTT. This codes for CASSDHGTWNEKLFF.

This chain joins TRBV11-1 and TRBJ2-7; TRBD1 matches 9 bases. CDR1 and CDR2 from the germline V gene are SGHAT and FQDESV (reference sequence). V dropped 4 bases and J dropped 3; count of bases not matched to a gene: 4. The CDR3 is 14 amino acids. CDR3 nucleotide sequence: TGTGCCAGCAGCTCACAGGGGGCGCGCTACGAGCAGTACTTC. This translates into CASSSQGARYEQYF.

This chain's CDR3 is CASSVKETANTGELFF. CDR3 nucleotide sequence: TGTGCCAGCAGCGTAAAGGAGACAGCGAACACCGGGGAGCTGTTTTTT. This rearrangement joins TRBV9 to TRBJ2-2; a possible D gene is TRBD1 (5 bases). Germline V gene data show CDR1 as SGDLS and CDR2 as YYNGEE. V lost 1 base to trimming and J lost 0 bases, with 10 bases between them. The CDR3 runs 16 residues.

The chain employs TRBV9 and TRBJ1-2; D unclear. The CDR3 extends over 16 amino acids. V was clipped by 6 bases and J by 6 bases, with 24 bases between them. Looked up from germline, CDR1 is SGDLS and CDR2 is YYNGEE. CDR3 residues: CASTTTPHPPGDGYTF. In DNA form, the CDR3 reads TGTGCCAGCACCACTACCCCCCACCCACCCGGGGATGGCTACACCTTC.

Here the CDR3 reads CASSLQGSYTDTQYF. The CDR3 bases are TGTGCCAGCAGCTTGCAGGGGTCTTACACAGATACGCAGTATTTT. The rearrangement links TRBV5-4 to TRBJ2-3; TRBD1 might be the D (6 bases). Trimming took 1 base from V and 2 from J, leaving 11 bases between them. Germline V CDR1 and CDR2: SGHNT, YYREEE (reference sequence). The CDR3 extends over 15 amino acids.

This chain links TRBV10-1 with TRBJ1-1; D not resolved. The CDR3 runs 14 residues. V was cut by 4 bases and J by 3 bases, with 12 bases left in between. CDR1 WNHNN and CDR2 SYGVQD come from the germline V gene (reference sequence). This chain's CDR3 is CASSATGSYTEAFF. The CDR3 bases are TGCGCCAGCAGTGCCACCGGGAGCTACACTGAAGCTTTCTTT.

This clone was seen a single time. The chain carries TRBV7-9 and TRBJ1-5; 10 bases are a match to TRBD1. Germline lookup yields CDR1 SEHNR and CDR2 FQNEAQ (reference sequence). The CDR3 covers 16 residues. The V and J ends lost 5 bases and 5 bases, in that order; junction bases with no gene match: 9. As DNA, the CDR3 is TGTGCCAGCAGCCAGATCGAGGGACAGGGGCATCAGCCCCAGCATTTT. Protein product: CASSQIEGQGHQPQHF. Looking up the rest from reference TRBV7-9 and TRBJ1-5 gives the full variable domain: DTGVSQNPRHKITKRGQNVTFRCDPISEHNRLYWYRQTLGQGPEFLTYFQNEAQLEKSRLLSDRFSAERPKGSFSTLEIQRTEQGDSAMYLCASSQIEGQGHQPQHFGDGTRLSIL.

The rearrangement links TRBV10-1 to TRBJ2-2, with 14 bases lining up with TRBD2. Germline CDR1 WNHNN, CDR2 SYGVQD (reference sequence). The junction had 0 bases not matched to a gene; V was cut back by 0 bases and J by 6 bases. The CDR3 is 16 amino acids. CDR3 in DNA: TGCGCCAGCAGTGAGTCGACTAGCGGGAGGGCCGGGGAGCTGTTTTTT. Encoded protein: CASSESTSGRAGELFF.

The rearrangement joins TRBV28 to TRBJ1-1; D is unclear. V was pared by 2 bases and J by 1 base, with 11 bases between. This CDR3 region has 15 residues. Per germline, CDR1 MDHEN and CDR2 SYDVKM. This CDR3 reads CASSLHRGTNTEAFF. The CDR3 DNA sequence: TGTGCCAGCAGTTTACACCGAGGAACGAACACTGAAGCTTTCTTT.

V is TRBV28 and J is TRBJ1-2; 7 bases agree with TRBD1. With 6 bases clipped from V and 4 bases from J, the junction kept 5 bases outside the gene matches. CDR3 size: 13 residues. Germline V lookup: CDR1 MDHEN, CDR2 SYDVKM. The CDR3 region is CASRGTETYGYTF. The CDR3, as DNA: TGTGCCAGCAGGGGGACAGAGACCTATGGCTACACCTTC.

The table lists this clone with a few counts. The J gene is TRBJ1-5, the V gene TRBV30; perhaps TRBD1 as D (5 bases). The CDR3 covers 16 residues. In germline, CDR1 is GTSNPN, CDR2 SVGIG (reference sequence). Trimming cost V 0 bases and J 0 bases, with 12 bases left between them. The CDR3 reads CAWSVRRDYSNQPQHF. The CDR3 DNA reads as TGTGCCTGGAGTGTAAGGCGGGACTATAGCAATCAGCCCCAGCATTTT.

The CDR3 nucleotides read TGCGCCAGCAGCTTGGTGGGGGGTCTCAATGAGCAGTTCTTC. This gives the protein CASSLVGGLNEQFF. The rearrangement joins TRBV5-1 to TRBJ2-1; possible D gene TRBD2, 6 bases. Germline loops: CDR1 SGHRS, CDR2 YFSETQ. The ends were cut back, 0 bases at V and 6 bases at J, with 10 bases in the middle. The CDR3 extends over 14 amino acids.

The chain joins TRBV5-1 to TRBJ2-5, with 14 bases aligning to TRBD2. The CDR3 is 17 amino acids. Looked up from germline, CDR1 is SGHRS and CDR2 is YFSETQ. V lost 4 bases, J lost 5 bases, and 10 bases stayed unmatched. The CDR3 reads CASSLLTSGGAWETQYF. CDR3 in DNA: TGCGCCAGCAGCCTGCTGACTAGCGGGGGGGCCTGGGAGACCCAGTACTTC.

This clone occurred a few times. The chain uses TRBV5-1 and TRBJ2-1, with D uncertain. The CDR3 is made up of 16 amino acids. Germline CDR1 is SGHRS and CDR2 is YFSETQ. Trimming pared 0 bases from V and 3 bases from J, leaving 13 bases between. The CDR3 is CASSLAQGPGYNEQFF. The CDR3 coding sequence is TGCGCCAGCAGCTTGGCCCAAGGCCCGGGCTACAATGAGCAGTTCTTC.

This chain links TRBV9 with TRBJ1-1; 8 bases agree with TRBD1. Germline CDR1 SGDLS, CDR2 YYNGEE. The CDR3 is made up of 15 amino acids. The V segment lost 4 bases and the J segment 2 bases; nucleotides outside the gene matches: 7. For the CDR3, the DNA is TGTGCCAGCAGCACCCGCAGGGGGCCTAACACTGAAGCTTTCTTT. Protein sequence: CASSTRRGPNTEAFF.

The chain uses TRBV10-2 and TRBJ2-5; 8 bases line up with TRBD1. Germline trimming cut 5 bases from V and 4 bases from J; bases unmatched to any gene: 9. CDR1 is WSHSY, CDR2 SAAADI, per germline. The length of the CDR3 is 15 residues. In DNA, the CDR3 is TGCGCCAGCAGTTCGAACGGACAGGGAAGAGAGACCCAGTACTTC. Its translation is CASSSNGQGRETQYF.

The chain is built from TRBV5-1 and TRBJ2-3, with 7 bases fitting TRBD2. Germline V gene sequence: CDR1 SGHRS, CDR2 YFSETQ. Losses at the gene ends were 3 bases for V and 1 base for J; bases not matched to a gene: 17. This CDR3 spans 19 amino acids. The CDR3 here is CASSYGEGTGWWGTDTQYF. CDR3 nucleotides: TGCGCCAGCAGCTATGGGGAGGGGACTGGCTGGTGGGGCACAGATACGCAGTATTTT.

V and J are TRBV6-1 and TRBJ2-1, with TRBD2 as a possible D gene (7 bases). This CDR3 spans 15 amino acids. V lost 7 bases and J lost 8, with 21 bases in between. Germline-derived CDR1 and CDR2 are MNHNS and SASEGT. This CDR3 is CASMGGALFGDEQFF. Here the CDR3 DNA reads TGTGCCAGCATGGGGGGGGCGCTTTTTGGGGATGAGCAGTTCTTC.